This TCR beta chain was sequenced during a study of siplizumab effects on memory and regulatory T cells. Whole-study results and caveats: The naive T cell population seemed more diverse than memory cells and seemed a major contributor to the alloresponse.

A remark on this clone: Its antigen remains unknown.

The CDR3 runs 13 residues. Germline CDR1 reads MDHEN; CDR2 reads SYDVKM. The V gene lost 5 bases and the J gene lost 1 base, with 8 bases spanning the gap. Sequenced by immunoSEQ multiplex PCR; TCRdb stores in-frame clones only, minus some. Of tens of thousands of clones in the sample, around 97% were seen once. The clonotype originates from a human donor in good health. The sample was naive CD4+ T cells sorted from blood. V gene TRBV28 combines with J gene TRBJ1-1; no clear D gene. In nucleotides, the CDR3 is TGTGCCAGCAGTCTACGACAGAACACTGAAGCTTTCTTT. This gives the protein CASSLRQNTEAFF.